This record looks at one TCR beta chain sequence and its context. This sample was included in a study of cytomegalovirus exposure and HLA in healthy donors. The PCR ran on 60 Vbeta and 13 Jbeta primers. Generated by immunoSEQ multiplex PCR, the TCRdb table keeps only in-frame clones and is missing some. The data contain roughly 130,000 clones, roughly two thirds of them singletons. The germline V gene encodes CDR1 LGHNA and CDR2 YNFKEQ. CDR3 length: 15 amino acids. V was clipped by 4 bases and J by 3 bases; unmatched bases: 3. The chain uses TRBV4-2 and TRBJ2-1, with TRBD2 identical over 10 bases. The TCR was taken from a man aged 30-40 years in good health and CMV-seropositive. The material sequenced was PBMCs. CDR3 sequence (DNA): TGTGCCAGCAGCCGCAGCGGGAGGGGCTACAATGAGCAGTTCTTC. It codes for CASSRSGRGYNEQFF.